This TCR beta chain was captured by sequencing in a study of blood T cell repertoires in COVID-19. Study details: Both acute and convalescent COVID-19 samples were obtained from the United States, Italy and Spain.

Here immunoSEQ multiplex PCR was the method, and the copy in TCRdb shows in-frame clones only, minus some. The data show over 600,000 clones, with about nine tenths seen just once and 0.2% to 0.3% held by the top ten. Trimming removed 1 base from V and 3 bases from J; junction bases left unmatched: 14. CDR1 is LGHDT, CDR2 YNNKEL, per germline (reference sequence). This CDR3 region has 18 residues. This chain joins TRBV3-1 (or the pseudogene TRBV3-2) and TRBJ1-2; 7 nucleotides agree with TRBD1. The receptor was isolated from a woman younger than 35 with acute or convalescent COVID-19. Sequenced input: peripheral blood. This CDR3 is CASSQGTLDNQGDYGYTF. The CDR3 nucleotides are TGTGCCAGCAGCCAAGGGACGTTGGACAACCAGGGGGACTATGGCTACACCTTC.